A selection of T cell receptor beta chains follows, all from one sample in a study of vaccination effects on CD4 cells after COVID-19. These TCRs' antigens remain unknown. Profiling relied on immunoSEQ multiplex PCR, and the TCRdb table lists in-frame clones only, not all of them. Of tens of thousands of clones listed, roughly 70% are singletons. The sequences come from CD4+ T cells from PBMCs cultured with SARS-CoV-2 spike peptides, collected after COVID-19 vaccination. The receptors were sampled from a human donor who received a COVID-19 vaccine. Both conserved end residues are part of each CDR3. The order of the fields is clone size, V gene, J gene, D gene, CDR3 protein, CDR3 DNA. D genes are given only for firm matches. Rows may omit the clone size; those that give it use once, few, many or a size class.

-	TRBV7-6	TRBJ2-7	TRBD2	CASSFSLAGSYEQYF	TGTGCCAGCAGCTTTAGTTTAGCGGGCTCCTACGAGCAGTACTTC
-	TRBV30	TRBJ2-5	-	CAWKPQVQETQYF	TGTGCCTGGAAACCCCAAGTTCAAGAGACCCAGTACTTC
-	TRBV5-6	TRBJ1-1	-	CASSLAGGTNTEAFF	TGTGCCAGCAGCTTGGCCGGCGGAACAAACACTGAAGCTTTCTTT
-	TRBV5-1	TRBJ2-7	TRBD2	CASSSLPREGWSYEQYF	TGCGCCAGCAGCTCCCTTCCGAGGGAGGGTTGGTCCTACGAGCAGTACTTC
-	TRBV16	TRBJ2-5	TRBD2	CASSQLTAGDETQYF	TGTGCCAGCAGCCAATTAACAGCGGGGGATGAGACCCAGTACTTC
once	TRBV20-1	TRBJ2-5	-	CSAREETQYF	TGCAGTGCTAGAGAAGAGACCCAGTACTTC
-	TRBV9	TRBJ2-7	TRBD2	CASSGTIGTYEQYF	TGTGCCAGCTCCGGGACTATAGGGACCTACGAGCAGTACTTC
-	TRBV2	TRBJ1-2	TRBD1	CASRQGEGYGYTF	TGTGCCAGCAGGCAGGGGGAGGGCTATGGCTACACCTTC
-	TRBV6-5	TRBJ1-2	TRBD1	CASSRQGNGYTF	TGTGCCAGCAGCAGACAGGGCAATGGCTACACCTTC
-	TRBV4-1	TRBJ1-2	-	CASSQPQGGDGEGYTF	TGCGCCAGCAGCCAACCACAGGGAGGGGACGGGGAGGGCTACACCTTC
-	TRBV5-6	TRBJ2-5	-	CASSLKGDFQETQYF	TGTGCCAGCAGCTTGAAGGGGGATTTCCAAGAGACCCAGTACTTC
-	TRBV2	TRBJ1-1	-	CASSLDMANTEAFF	TGTGCCAGCAGTTTGGACATGGCGAACACTGAAGCTTTCTTT
-	TRBV6-5	TRBJ1-1	-	CASSYSFQGNTEAFF	TGTGCCAGCAGTTACTCGTTTCAGGGGAACACTGAAGCTTTCTTT
-	TRBV2	TRBJ1-6	-	CASGNQGSYNSPLHF	TGTGCCAGCGGCAATCAGGGATCCTATAATTCACCCCTCCACTTT
-	TRBV6-5	TRBJ1-5	-	CASSSRQTNQPQHF	TGTGCCAGCAGTTCGCGACAGACCAATCAGCCCCAGCATTTT
-	TRBV4-1	TRBJ2-7	TRBD2	CASSQGTSGGPEQYF	TGCGCCAGCAGCCAAGGGACTAGCGGGGGGCCCGAGCAGTACTTC
once	TRBV2	TRBJ1-2	TRBD1	CASSRDRGDYGYTF	TGTGCCAGCAGCCGAGACAGGGGTGACTATGGCTACACCTTC
-	TRBV5-1	TRBJ2-3	TRBD2	CASGGTSGTKDTQYF	TGCGCCAGCGGGGGGACTAGCGGGACGAAGGATACGCAGTATTTT
-	TRBV2	TRBJ2-2	-	CATEGILFGELFF	TGTGCCACGGAAGGGATTCTCTTCGGGGAGCTGTTTTTT
-	TRBV5-1	TRBJ2-2	-	CASSLQGSVNTGELFF	TGCGCCAGCAGCTTGCAGGGGTCCGTGAACACCGGGGAGCTGTTTTTT
once	TRBV6-5	TRBJ2-3	TRBD1	CASTRRQGGTDTQYF	TGTGCCAGCACCCGGCGACAGGGGGGCACAGATACGCAGTATTTT
-	TRBV6-5	TRBJ1-2	TRBD1	CASSFGTGLGGYTF	TGTGCCAGCAGTTTTGGGACAGGGTTGGGGGGCTACACCTTC
-	TRBV6-5	TRBJ1-2	-	CASSYSSQAGDYGYTF	TGTGCCAGCAGTTACTCGAGTCAGGCCGGCGACTATGGCTACACCTTC
-	TRBV7-6	TRBJ2-2	TRBD1	CASSSRDRGPGELFF	TGTGCCAGCAGCTCCCGGGACAGGGGGCCCGGGGAGCTGTTTTTT
large	TRBV6-1	TRBJ1-6	-	CASSEGSSYNSPLHF	TGTGCCAGCAGTGAAGGGAGCTCCTATAATTCACCCCTCCACTTT
-	TRBV5-4	TRBJ2-3	-	CASSIAETYTDTQYF	TGTGCCAGCAGCATAGCGGAAACTTACACAGATACGCAGTATTTT
-	TRBV5-1	TRBJ2-5	-	CASSLEGHRDF	TGCGCCAGCAGCTTGGAGGGACATCGGGACTTC
-	TRBV2	TRBJ2-7	TRBD1	CASGRTGDTYEQYF	TGTGCCAGCGGTAGGACAGGAGATACCTACGAGCAGTACTTC
-	TRBV10-1	TRBJ2-2	TRBD1	CASSSDRDTGELFF	TGCGCCAGCAGTTCCGACAGGGACACCGGGGAGCTGTTTTTT
-	TRBV9	TRBJ1-2	-	CASSVMPIGSNYGYTF	TGTGCCAGCAGCGTGATGCCCATTGGGTCCAACTATGGCTACACCTTC
-	TRBV7-2	TRBJ2-1	TRBD2	CASSSVRRAGDNEQFF	TGTGCCAGCAGCTCCGTCAGAAGAGCGGGAGACAATGAGCAGTTCTTC
-	TRBV5-1	TRBJ2-5	TRBD2	CASSLEVGGGRRGTQYF	TGCGCCAGCAGCTTGGAAGTTGGAGGCGGGAGGCGAGGGACCCAGTACTTC
-	TRBV15	TRBJ1-5	-	CATSRDRGNQPQHF	TGTGCCACCAGCAGAGACAGGGGAAATCAGCCCCAGCATTTT
-	TRBV7-9	TRBJ1-2	-	CASSSDLGDYGYTF	TGTGCCAGCAGCTCGGACCTGGGGGACTATGGCTACACCTTC
-	TRBV19	TRBJ2-5	TRBD1	CATRTGGQETQYF	TGTGCCACTAGGACAGGGGGGCAAGAGACCCAGTACTTC
-	TRBV5-1	TRBJ1-1	TRBD1	CASSGDSWNTEAFF	TGCGCCAGCAGCGGGGACAGCTGGAACACTGAAGCTTTCTTT